This T cell receptor (beta chain) was sequenced during a study of control samples from healthy donors and cancer patients. Sequencing used immunoSEQ multiplex PCR; TCRdb keeps in-frame clones, though not all of them. This table has 100,000 to 150,000 clones, approximately 92% appearing once. Trimming took off 0 bases at V and 4 bases at J, with 6 bases between the two ends. The length of the CDR3 is 13 residues. Per germline, CDR1 MNHEY and CDR2 SVGAGI. The sequence came from a man older than 75 with head and neck cancer. The rearrangement uses TRBV6-5 and TRBJ1-1; weak D call: TRBD1 (5 bases). The sequenced sample consisted of PBMCs. The chain's CDR3 is CASSYSTVTEAFF. CDR3 DNA sequence: TGTGCCAGCAGTTACTCGACAGTCACTGAAGCTTTCTTT.